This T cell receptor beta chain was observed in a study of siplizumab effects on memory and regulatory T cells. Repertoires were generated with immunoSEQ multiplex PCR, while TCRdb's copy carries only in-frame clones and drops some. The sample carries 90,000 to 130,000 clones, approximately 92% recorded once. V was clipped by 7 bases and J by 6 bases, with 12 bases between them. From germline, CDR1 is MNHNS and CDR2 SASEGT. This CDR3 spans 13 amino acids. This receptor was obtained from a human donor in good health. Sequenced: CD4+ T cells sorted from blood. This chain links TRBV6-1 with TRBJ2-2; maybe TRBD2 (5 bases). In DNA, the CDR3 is TGTGCCAGCACTGTAAGGCGGGCCGGGGAGCTGTTTTTT. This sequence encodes CASTVRRAGELFF.